Each of the 6 T cell receptor beta chains below was sequenced from the same sample in a study of T-cell reconstitution after alpha-beta-depleted transplantation in children. A TCRbeta library incorporating unique molecular identifiers was prepared. In TCRdb, the PCR reads were re-called with MiXCR into one record per CDR3 protein. The table shows more than 200,000 distinct CDR3 sequences, with under 30% occurring only once. The sequencing used PBMCs, collected before TCRalphabeta/CD19-depleted stem cell transplant. The source is a girl aged 2 to 10 with Fanconi anemia, due to receive a stem cell transplant.

The gene calls are TRBV29-1 and TRBJ2-1; no definite D call. CDR3 size: 13 residues. Looked up from germline, CDR1 is SQVTM and CDR2 is ANQGSEA. V lost 0 bases to trimming and J lost 6 bases, with 9 bases between them. CDR3 nucleotide sequence: TGCAGCGTTGAAGAAATCCGTAGCAATGAGCAGTTCTTC. It codes for CSVEEIRSNEQFF.

This clonotype was picked up many times. J is TRBJ2-3 and V is TRBV29-1; 11 bases align to TRBD2. Germline assignment: CDR1 SQVTM and CDR2 ANQGSEA. The CDR3 runs to 16 residues. With 4 bases clipped from V and 1 base from J, the junction kept 7 bases outside the gene matches. The CDR3 region is CSVAPGLAGRTDTQYF. CDR3 bases: TGCAGCGTTGCCCCTGGACTAGCGGGCCGCACAGATACGCAGTATTTT.

This clonotype was seen at least ten times. The chain recombines TRBV10-3 with TRBJ2-5; D possibly corresponds to TRBD1 (5 bases). CDR3 length: 16 amino acids. Trimming stripped 3 bases from V and 3 bases from J, with 17 bases between. Germline V gene sequence: CDR1 ENHRY, CDR2 SYGVKD. DNA for the CDR3: TGTGCCATCAGTGACCCACGGACAACGAATAAAGAGACCCAGTACTTC. Amino acid sequence: CAISDPRTTNKETQYF.

V is TRBV10-2 and J is TRBJ2-1, with a possible D match to TRBD2 (6 bases). The germline CDR1 and CDR2 sequences are WSHSY and SAAADI. The CDR3 length is 16 residues. Trimming pared 2 bases from V and 2 bases from J, leaving 13 bases between. The CDR3 reads CASSEATSSAYNEQFF. The CDR3 nucleotides read TGCGCCAGCAGTGAGGCGACTAGTTCGGCCTACAATGAGCAGTTCTTC.

Many counts were recorded for this clonotype. The chain links TRBV25-1 to TRBJ2-7; TRBD1 might be the D (5 bases). The CDR3 has 13 residues. In germline, CDR1 is MGHDK, CDR2 SYGVNS. Trimming removed 6 bases at V and 1 base at J, with 10 bases between. The CDR3 bases are TGTGCCAGCAGGGCCAGGGTATCCTACGAGCAGTACTTC. Protein product: CASRARVSYEQYF.

The table lists this clonotype with a few counts. Here the CDR3 reads CASSPSGDSYEQYF. The CDR3 region has the DNA TGTGCCAGCTCACCATCGGGGGACAGCTACGAGCAGTACTTC. The genes are TRBV18 and TRBJ2-7, with a possible D match to TRBD1 (7 bases). The V gene lost 2 bases and the J gene lost 3 bases, with 11 bases spanning the gap. Per germline, CDR1 KGHSH and CDR2 LQKENI. This CDR3 is built from 14 residues.